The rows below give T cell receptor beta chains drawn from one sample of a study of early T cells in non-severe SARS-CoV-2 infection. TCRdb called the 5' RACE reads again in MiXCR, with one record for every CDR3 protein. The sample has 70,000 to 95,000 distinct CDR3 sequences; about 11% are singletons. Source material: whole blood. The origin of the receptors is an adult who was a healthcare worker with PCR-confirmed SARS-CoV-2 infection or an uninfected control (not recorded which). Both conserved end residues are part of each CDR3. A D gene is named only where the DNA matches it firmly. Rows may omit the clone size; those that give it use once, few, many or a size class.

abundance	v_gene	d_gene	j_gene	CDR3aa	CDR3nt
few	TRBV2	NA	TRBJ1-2	CASTLYGGHQPYGYTF	TGTGCCAGCACATTGTACGGCGGACATCAACCCTATGGCTACACCTTC
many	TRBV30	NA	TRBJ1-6	CAWSVEGGGSPLHF	TGTGCCTGGAGTGTCGAAGGAGGGGGTTCACCCCTCCACTTT
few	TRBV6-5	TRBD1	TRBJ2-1	CASNRGGNIEQFF	TGTGCCAGTAACAGGGGTGGCAACATCGAGCAGTTCTTC
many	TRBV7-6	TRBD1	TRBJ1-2	CASSLQGGGNGYTF	TGTGCCAGCAGCCTCCAGGGAGGGGGCAATGGCTACACCTTC
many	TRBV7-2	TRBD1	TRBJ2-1	CASSLGWDRGREQFF	TGTGCCAGCAGCTTAGGTTGGGACAGGGGGAGAGAGCAGTTCTTC
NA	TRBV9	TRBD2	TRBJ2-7	CASSQTSGLSYEQYF	TGTGCCAGCAGCCAGACTAGCGGCCTGTCCTACGAGCAGTACTTC
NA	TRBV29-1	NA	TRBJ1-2	CSVVVGMHGYTF	TGCAGCGTTGTAGTGGGTATGCATGGCTACACCTTC
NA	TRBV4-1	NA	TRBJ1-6	CASSQSQGNSPLHF	TGCGCCAGCAGCCAAAGCCAAGGCAATTCACCCCTCCACTTT
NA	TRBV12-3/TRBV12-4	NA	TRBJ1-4	CASSPPLAGINEKLFF	TGTGCCAGCAGTCCCCCGTTGGCGGGAATAAATGAAAAACTGTTTTTT
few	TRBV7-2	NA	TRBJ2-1	CASTFTRDEQFF	TGTGCCAGCACCTTCACCAGGGATGAGCAGTTCTTC
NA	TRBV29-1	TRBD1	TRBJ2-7	CSVRFRDSGYEQYF	TGCAGCGTCCGGTTTCGGGACAGCGGCTACGAGCAGTACTTC
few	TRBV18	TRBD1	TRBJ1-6	CASAAQGYNSPLHF	TGTGCCAGCGCGGCACAGGGGTATAATTCACCCCTCCACTTT
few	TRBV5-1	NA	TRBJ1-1	CASSYTINTEAFF	TGCGCCAGCAGCTATACCATAAACACTGAAGCTTTCTTT
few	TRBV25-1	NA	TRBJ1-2	CASSEFLGGDGYTF	TGTGCCAGCAGTGAATTTCTGGGGGGTGATGGCTACACCTTC
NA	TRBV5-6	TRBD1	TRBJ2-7	CASSPDRGISYEQYF	TGTGCCAGCAGCCCGGACAGGGGTATTTCCTACGAGCAGTACTTC
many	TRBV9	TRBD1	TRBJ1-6	CASSAGTGYNSPLHF	TGTGCCAGCAGCGCCGGGACAGGGTACAATTCACCCCTCCACTTT
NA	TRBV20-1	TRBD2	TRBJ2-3	CSAKSGSGGNTDTQYF	TGCAGTGCTAAGAGTGGTAGCGGGGGCAATACAGATACGCAGTATTTT
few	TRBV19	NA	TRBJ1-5	CASGPGYGQPQHF	TGTGCCAGTGGGCCAGGGTACGGGCAGCCCCAGCATTTT
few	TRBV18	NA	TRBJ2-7	CASPIGPF	TGTGCCAGCCCTATAGGGCCATTC
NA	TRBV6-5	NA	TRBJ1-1	CASSYKAGYTEAFF	TGTGCCAGCAGTTACAAGGCGGGGTACACTGAAGCTTTCTTT
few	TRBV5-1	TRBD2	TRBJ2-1	CASSPGLAGPYNEQFF	TGCGCCAGCAGCCCGGGACTAGCGGGGCCCTACAATGAGCAGTTCTTC
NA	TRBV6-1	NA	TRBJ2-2	CASSSDRNTGELFF	TGTGCCAGCAGTTCGGACAGGAACACCGGGGAGCTGTTTTTT
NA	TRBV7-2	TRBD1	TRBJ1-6	CASSLADLQGADSPLHF	TGTGCCAGCAGCTTAGCAGACTTACAGGGGGCAGATTCACCCCTCCACTTT
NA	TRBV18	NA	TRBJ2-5	CASSPSAETQYF	TGTGCCAGCTCACCGTCAGCAGAGACCCAGTACTTC
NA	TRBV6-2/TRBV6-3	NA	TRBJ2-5	CASSTEETQYF	TGTGCCAGCAGTACAGAAGAGACCCAGTACTTC
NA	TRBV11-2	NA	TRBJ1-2	CASSYRAAGVYGYTF	TGTGCCAGCAGTTATAGGGCGGCAGGGGTCTATGGCTACACCTTC